Shown below are 10 T cell receptor beta chains from a single sample sequenced in a study of T cell responses to AZD1222 COVID-19 vaccine. Profiled with immunoSEQ multiplex PCR; TCRdb holds only in-frame clones, not every one. The sample includes 60,000 to 95,000 clones, roughly 87% of them seen just once. The material was peripheral blood, obtained 28 days after the second AZD1222 dose. The receptors originated from an adult who received the AZD1222 COVID-19 vaccine.

The J gene is TRBJ1-1, the V gene TRBV19; D might be TRBD1 (5 bases). V was shortened by 11 bases and J by 0 bases, with 13 bases between the two germline ends. This CDR3 spans 13 amino acids. Per the germline V gene, CDR1 is LNHDA and CDR2 is SQIVND (reference sequence). The CDR3 nucleotides are TGTGCCGGAGAAAGGGGAATGAACACTGAAGCTTTCTTT. Protein sequence: CAGERGMNTEAFF. The variable domain in full, with the rest retrieved from reference TRBV19 and TRBJ1-1, is DGGITQSPKYLFRKEGQNVTLSCEQNLNHDAMYWYRQDPGQGLRLIYYSQIVNDFQKGDIAEGYSVSREKKESFPLTVTSAQKNPTAFYLCAGERGMNTEAFFGQGTRLTVV.

The chain is built from TRBV5-1 and TRBJ2-7; 9 nucleotides align to TRBD2. The CDR3 runs to 17 residues. The V gene's germline CDR1 is SGHRS and CDR2 YFSETQ. J lost 3 bases, V lost 0 bases, and 10 bases had no gene match. The CDR3 loop is CASSLERSSGEYYEQYF. Written as DNA, the CDR3 is TGCGCCAGCAGCTTGGAAAGGTCTAGCGGGGAGTACTACGAGCAGTACTTC.

J is TRBJ2-5 and V is TRBV21-1; the table assigns TRBD2, which was not confirmed against the DNA. TRBV21-1 is listed as a pseudogene. CDR3 length: 17 residues. CDR3 protein: CASSSGRLGIYQETQYF. The CDR3 DNA reads as TGTGCCAGCAGCTCCGGGAGGTTGGGGATTTATCAAGAGACCCAGTACTTC.

The V call is TRBV7-3, the J call TRBJ1-1, with unresolved D. The V end was cut by 4 bases, the J end by 0 bases, with 6 bases between. The germline gives CDR1 SGHTA, CDR2 FQGTGA. This CDR3 contains 13 residues. Here the CDR3 reads CASSWTVNTEAFF. CDR3 nucleotides: TGTGCCAGCAGCTGGACGGTGAACACTGAAGCTTTCTTT.

The rearrangement joins TRBV5-1 to TRBJ1-2; 9 nucleotides align to TRBD1. Losses at the gene ends were 5 bases for V and 6 bases for J; bases not matched to a gene: 11. Germline lookup yields CDR1 SGHRS and CDR2 YFSETQ. There are 15 residues in the CDR3. In DNA form, the CDR3 reads TGCGCCAGCAGTTGGGTCAGGACAGGGGAAGATGGCTACACCTTC. Amino acid sequence: CASSWVRTGEDGYTF.

This clone occurred once. V is TRBV30 and J is TRBJ2-2; 8 bases map to TRBD1. The trim removed 5 bases at V and 0 bases at J, leaving 2 bases unmatched. This CDR3 has 14 residues. CDR1 is GTSNPN and CDR2 is SVGIG in the germline V gene (reference sequence). The CDR3: CAWDRGPNTGELFF. CDR3 sequence (DNA): TGTGCCTGGGACAGGGGCCCGAACACCGGGGAGCTGTTTTTT. Using reference TRBV30 and TRBJ2-2 for the parts outside the CDR3, the full variable domain is SQTIHQWPATLVQPVGSPLSLECTVEGTSNPNLYWYRQAAGRGLQLLFYSVGIGQISSEVPQNLSASRPQDRQFILSSKKLLLSDSGFYLCAWDRGPNTGELFFGEGSRLTVL.

The rearrangement links TRBV7-8 to TRBJ1-2; no definite D call. The CDR3 has 16 residues. Germline V CDR1 and CDR2: SGHVS, FQNEAQ. The germline V and J ends were trimmed by 2 bases and 4 bases, with 17 bases remaining between them. The CDR3 sequence: CASSLIGYDLFYGYTF. The CDR3 DNA sequence: TGTGCCAGCAGCTTAATCGGGTACGACTTGTTCTATGGCTACACCTTC.

This chain links TRBV2 with TRBJ1-2; 9 bases align to TRBD1. This CDR3 is 13 amino acids long. J gave up 6 bases and V 6 bases, and 5 bases lay outside the gene matches. Germline values: CDR1 SNHLY, CDR2 FYNNEI. The CDR3 sequence: CASRAGTGNGYTF. The CDR3, as DNA: TGTGCCAGCAGGGCCGGGACAGGGAATGGCTACACCTTC.

This clone has only one observation. The rearrangement uses TRBV3-1 (or the pseudogene TRBV3-2) and TRBJ2-7, with 9 nucleotides matching TRBD1. The CDR3 contains 15 residues. V was pared by 1 base and J by 2 bases, with 3 bases of the junction left unmatched. CDR1 and CDR2 from the germline V gene are LGHDT and YNNKEL (reference sequence). CDR3 sequence reads: CASSQVWTGAYEQYF. The CDR3 nucleotides read TGTGCCAGCAGCCAAGTCTGGACAGGGGCCTACGAGCAGTACTTC.

V usage is TRBV19 and J usage is TRBJ1-6, with 10 positions matching TRBD1. The J segment lost 9 bases and the V segment lost 10 bases, leaving 15 bases of the junction unmatched. This CDR3 is 16 amino acids long. The germline V gene encodes CDR1 LNHDA and CDR2 SQIVND (reference sequence). In DNA form, the CDR3 reads TGTGCCACCCAAGTACCAGCGGGACAGGGGAGTTCACCCCTCCACTTT. Translating gives CATQVPAGQGSSPLHF.